What follows describes a single T cell receptor (beta chain). V dropped 5 bases and J dropped 4 bases, with 14 bases sitting between them. This CDR3 spans 13 amino acids. Germline CDR1 reads SQVTM; CDR2 reads ANQGSEA. Vbeta (60) and Jbeta (13) primers were used in the PCR. Sequencing was performed with immunoSEQ multiplex PCR; in TCRdb, only in-frame clones are kept and a portion is missing. Its table lists around 75,000 clones. In nominal health when sampled, donors likely had unrecorded immune exposures nonetheless. These data belong to a study of cytomegalovirus exposure and HLA in healthy donors. Study context: Early release data held roughly 90 million unique TCRs from HLA-typed donors.

The sample taken for sequencing was PBMCs. This rearrangement joins TRBV29-1 to TRBJ2-5; D unclear. This TCR was sampled from a man between 50 and 59 years old in good health and CMV-seropositive. CDR3 DNA sequence: TGCAGCGTTCCAGGTTATTCGGCAGAGACCCAGTACTTC. Protein sequence: CSVPGYSAETQYF.